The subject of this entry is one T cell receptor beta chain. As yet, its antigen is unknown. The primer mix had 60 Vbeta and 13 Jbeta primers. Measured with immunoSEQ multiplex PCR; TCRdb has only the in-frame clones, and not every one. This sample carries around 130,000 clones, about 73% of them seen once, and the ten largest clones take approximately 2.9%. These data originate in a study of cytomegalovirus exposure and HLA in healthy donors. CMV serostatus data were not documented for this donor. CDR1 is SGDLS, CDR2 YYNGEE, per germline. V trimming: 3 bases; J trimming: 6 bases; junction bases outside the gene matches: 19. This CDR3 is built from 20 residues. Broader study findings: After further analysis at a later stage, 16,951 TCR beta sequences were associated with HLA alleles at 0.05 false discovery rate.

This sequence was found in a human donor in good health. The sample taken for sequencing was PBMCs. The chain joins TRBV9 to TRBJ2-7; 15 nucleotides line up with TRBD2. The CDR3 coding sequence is TGTGCCAGCAGCGAGGGGTTCGGACTAGCGGGAGGGGGGTCCCTACGCGAGCAGTACTTC. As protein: CASSEGFGLAGGGSLREQYF.